Included here is one T cell receptor (delta chain) sequence, with context. The data are from a study of gamma-delta T cells after stem cell transplantation. TCRdb reapplied CATT to the RT-PCR reads. The data show under 700 delta-chain clones, roughly 60% seen once. The sequence was obtained from a human donor. It is not recorded whose cells these are; they may come from a transplant donor. Material: gamma-delta T cells.

Here the CDR3 DNA reads TGTGCCTGTGACTTCCTACTGGGGGATACGACCGATAAACTCATCTTT. Amino acid sequence: CACDFLLGDTTDKLIF. The genes are TRDV2 and TRDJ1; 13 bases fit TRDD3. CDR1 is GEAIGNYY, CDR2 EKD, per germline. The J segment lost 2 bases and the V segment lost 3 bases, leaving 5 bases of the junction unmatched. This CDR3 is 16 amino acids long.